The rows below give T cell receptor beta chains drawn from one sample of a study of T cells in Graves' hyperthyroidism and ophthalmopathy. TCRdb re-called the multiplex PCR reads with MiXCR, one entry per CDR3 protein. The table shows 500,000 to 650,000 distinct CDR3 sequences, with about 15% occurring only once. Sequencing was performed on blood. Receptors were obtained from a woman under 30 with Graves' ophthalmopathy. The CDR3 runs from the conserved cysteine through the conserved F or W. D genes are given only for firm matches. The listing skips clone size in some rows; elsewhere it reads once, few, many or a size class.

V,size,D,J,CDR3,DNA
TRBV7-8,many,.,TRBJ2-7,CASSLLGSAYEQYF,TGTGCCAGCAGCTTGTTAGGGTCTGCCTACGAGCAGTACTTC
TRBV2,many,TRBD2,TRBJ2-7,CASSPSGGAKYEQYF,TGTGCCAGCAGTCCTAGCGGGGGGGCTAAGTACGAGCAGTACTTC
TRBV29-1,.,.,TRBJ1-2,CSVPGHGYTF,TGCAGCGTTCCCGGACATGGCTACACCTTC
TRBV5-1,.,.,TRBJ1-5,CASRPSSAPRSQPQHF,TGTGCCAGCCGCCCCTCGAGTGCCCCACGGTCTCAGCCCCAGCATTTT
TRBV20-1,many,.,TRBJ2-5,CSATLSRGAETQYF,TGCAGTGCTACCCTTTCTCGAGGGGCGGAGACCCAGTACTTC
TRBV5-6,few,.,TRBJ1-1,CASSLAQRGSGAFF,TGTGCCAGCAGCTTGGCCCAGCGGGGAAGCGGAGCTTTCTTT
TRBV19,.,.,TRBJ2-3,CASSIEDRSTDTQYF,TGTGCCAGTAGTATAGAGGACAGAAGCACAGATACGCAGTATTTT
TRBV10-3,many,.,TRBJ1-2,CAISESVRAGGYTF,TGTGCCATCAGTGAGTCGGTCAGGGCCGGGGGCTACACCTTC
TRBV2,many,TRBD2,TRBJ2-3,CASSWIAGYTDTQYF,TGTGCCAGCAGTTGGATAGCGGGATATACAGATACGCAGTATTTT
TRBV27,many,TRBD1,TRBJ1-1,CASSLVGTGTGERTEAFF,TGTGCCAGCAGTTTAGTGGGGACCGGGACAGGGGAACGTACTGAAGCTTTCTTT
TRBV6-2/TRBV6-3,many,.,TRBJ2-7,CASSTNSYEQYF,TGTGCCAGCAGTACGAACAGCTACGAGCAGTACTTC
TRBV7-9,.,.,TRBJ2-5,CASSLGTIFETQYF,TGTGCCAGCAGCTTGGGGACAATATTCGAGACCCAGTACTTC
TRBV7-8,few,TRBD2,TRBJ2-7,CASSPSGGAPEEQYF,TGTGCCAGCAGCCCTAGCGGGGGGGCCCCGGAAGAGCAGTACTTC
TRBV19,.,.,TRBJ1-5,CASSIASHQPQHF,TGTGCCAGTAGTATAGCGAGCCATCAGCCCCAGCATTTT
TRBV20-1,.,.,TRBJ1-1,CSARDRRGWNTEAFF,TGCAGTGCTAGAGATCGTCGGGGGTGGAACACTGAAGCTTTCTTT
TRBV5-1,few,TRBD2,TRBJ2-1,CASSLSLSYPRLAGTLNEQFF,TGCGCCAGCAGTTTGAGCCTATCCTACCCGCGACTAGCGGGGACTCTGAATGAGCAGTTCTTC
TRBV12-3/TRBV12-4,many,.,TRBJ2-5,CASSPASGEETQYF,TGTGCCAGCAGTCCCGCCTCGGGGGAAGAGACCCAGTACTTC
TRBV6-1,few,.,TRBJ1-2,CASSTPESYGYTF,TGTGCCAGCAGTACCCCGGAATCCTATGGCTACACCTTC
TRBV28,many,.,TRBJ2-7,CASTKRRVLADEQYF,TGTGCCAGCACCAAAAGAAGGGTCTTGGCTGACGAGCAGTACTTC
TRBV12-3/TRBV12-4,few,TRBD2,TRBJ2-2,CASSSRTSSNSANTGELFF,TGTGCCAGCAGTTCCCGGACTAGCTCAAATAGCGCGAACACCGGGGAGCTGTTTTTT